This T cell receptor beta chain stems from a study of post-analysis software for immune sequencing data. About the study: Included among the disease courses, which were recorded for the cohort, were relapsing-remitting, secondary progressive and progressive-relapsing multiple sclerosis.

Each TCR beta cDNA library carried unique molecular identifiers. MiXCR, run by TCRdb on the PCR reads, gives a single entry per CDR3 protein. The data hold 650,000 to 850,000 distinct CDR3 sequences, with approximately 57% observed a single time. The CDR3 is 14 amino acids. V lost 7 bases and J lost 8; bases outside the gene matches: 12. Germline-derived CDR1 and CDR2 are SGDLS and YYNGEE. Notes on the study in general: Same-batch preparations were strongly co-clustered by F measure. Diversity measured as normalized Chao1 was significantly lower in multiple sclerosis patients than in controls. Several TRBV segments (TRBV5-6, TRBV5-1 and TRBV20-1 among them) occurred more frequently in patients than in controls.

As concerns this clonotype: Its specificity is not known.

This clonotype was obtained from a girl aged 5-17 years with multiple sclerosis. The sequenced sample consisted of blood. The rearrangement uses TRBV9 and TRBJ1-2, with 9 bases fitting TRBD1. CDR3 bases: TGTGCCAGCTCCGCTTCGGACAGGGGCTACGGCTACACCTTC. Translated, it gives CASSASDRGYGYTF.